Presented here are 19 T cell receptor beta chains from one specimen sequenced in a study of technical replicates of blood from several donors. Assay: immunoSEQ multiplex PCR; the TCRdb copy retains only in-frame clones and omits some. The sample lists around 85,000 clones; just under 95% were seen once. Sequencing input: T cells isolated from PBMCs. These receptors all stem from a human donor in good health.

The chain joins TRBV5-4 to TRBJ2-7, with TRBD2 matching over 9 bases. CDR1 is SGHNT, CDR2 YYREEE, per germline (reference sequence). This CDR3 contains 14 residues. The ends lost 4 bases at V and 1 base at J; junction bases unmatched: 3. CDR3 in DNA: TGTGCCAGCAGCCTTAGCGGGAGATCCTACGAGCAGTACTTC. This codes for CASSLSGRSYEQYF.

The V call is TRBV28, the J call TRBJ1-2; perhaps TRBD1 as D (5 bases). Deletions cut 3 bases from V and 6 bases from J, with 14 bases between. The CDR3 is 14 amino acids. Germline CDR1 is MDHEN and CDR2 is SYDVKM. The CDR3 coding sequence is TGTGCCAGCAGTTTCTCGGGCAGGGCTGATGGCTACACCTTC. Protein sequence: CASSFSGRADGYTF.

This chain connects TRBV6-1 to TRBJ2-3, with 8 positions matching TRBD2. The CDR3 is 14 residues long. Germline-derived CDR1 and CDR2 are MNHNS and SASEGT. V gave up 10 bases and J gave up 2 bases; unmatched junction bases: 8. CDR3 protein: CATESGGSTDTQYF. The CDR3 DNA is TGTGCCACTGAGAGCGGGGGTTCCACAGATACGCAGTATTTT.

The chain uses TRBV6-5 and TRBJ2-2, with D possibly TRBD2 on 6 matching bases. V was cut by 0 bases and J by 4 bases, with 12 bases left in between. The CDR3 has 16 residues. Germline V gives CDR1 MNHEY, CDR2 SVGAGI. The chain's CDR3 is CASSYSAGGSTGELFF. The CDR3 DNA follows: TGTGCCAGCAGTTACTCGGCCGGGGGATCCACCGGGGAGCTGTTTTTT.

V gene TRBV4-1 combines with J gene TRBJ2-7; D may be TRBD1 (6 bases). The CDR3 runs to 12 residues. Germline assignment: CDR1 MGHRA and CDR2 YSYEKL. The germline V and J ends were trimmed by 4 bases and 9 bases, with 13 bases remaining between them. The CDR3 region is CASSPGVGGQYF. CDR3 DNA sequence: TGCGCCAGCAGCCCAGGGGTAGGGGGGCAGTACTTC.

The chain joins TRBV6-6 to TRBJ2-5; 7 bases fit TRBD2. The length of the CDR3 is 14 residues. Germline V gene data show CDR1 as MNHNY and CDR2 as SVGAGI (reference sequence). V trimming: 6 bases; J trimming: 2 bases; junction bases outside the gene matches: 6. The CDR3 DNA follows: TGTGCCAGCAGCCCAGCGGGAAATCAAGAGACCCAGTACTTC. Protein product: CASSPAGNQETQYF.

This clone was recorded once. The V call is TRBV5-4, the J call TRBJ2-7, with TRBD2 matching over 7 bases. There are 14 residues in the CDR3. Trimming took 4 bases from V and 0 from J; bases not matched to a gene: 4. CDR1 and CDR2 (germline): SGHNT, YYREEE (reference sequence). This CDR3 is CASSRSGNSYEQYF. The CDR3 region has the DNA TGTGCCAGCAGCCGGAGCGGGAACTCCTACGAGCAGTACTTC.

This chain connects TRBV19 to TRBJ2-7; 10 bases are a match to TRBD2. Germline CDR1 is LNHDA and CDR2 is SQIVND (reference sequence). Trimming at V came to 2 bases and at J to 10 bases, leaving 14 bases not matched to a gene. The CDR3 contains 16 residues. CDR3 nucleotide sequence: TGTGCCAGTAGTATAACTGGAGGGCGGCTAGCGGGAGTACAGTACTTC. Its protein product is CASSITGGRLAGVQYF.

The CDR3 DNA follows: TGTGCCAGCAGCGGACAGGGAGGCACAGATACGCAGTATTTT. Residues: CASSGQGGTDTQYF. The chain uses TRBV5-4 and TRBJ2-3; 8 bases map to TRBD1. Germline V gene lookup returns CDR1 SGHNT and CDR2 YYREEE (reference sequence). The V segment lost 4 bases and the J segment 1 base; nucleotides outside the gene matches: 2. The CDR3 totals 14 residues.

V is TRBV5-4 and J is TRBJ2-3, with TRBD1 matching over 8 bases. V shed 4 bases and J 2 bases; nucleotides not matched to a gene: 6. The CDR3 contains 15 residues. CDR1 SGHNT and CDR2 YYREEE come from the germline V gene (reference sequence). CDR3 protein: CASSPGQGYTDTQYF. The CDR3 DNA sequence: TGTGCCAGCAGCCCCGGACAGGGCTACACAGATACGCAGTATTTT.

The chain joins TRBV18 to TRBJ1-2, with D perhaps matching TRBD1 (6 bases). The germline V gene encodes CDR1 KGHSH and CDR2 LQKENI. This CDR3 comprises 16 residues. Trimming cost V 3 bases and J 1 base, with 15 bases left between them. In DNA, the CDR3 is TGTGCCAGCTCACCGGGGAAATCCAGGGGTAACTATGGCTACACCTTC. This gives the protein CASSPGKSRGNYGYTF.

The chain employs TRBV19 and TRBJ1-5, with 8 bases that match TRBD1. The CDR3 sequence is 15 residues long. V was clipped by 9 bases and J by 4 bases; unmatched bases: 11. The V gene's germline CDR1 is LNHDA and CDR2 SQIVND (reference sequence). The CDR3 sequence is CASTPGTGGNQPQHF. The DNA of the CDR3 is TGTGCCAGCACCCCCGGGACAGGAGGTAATCAGCCCCAGCATTTT.

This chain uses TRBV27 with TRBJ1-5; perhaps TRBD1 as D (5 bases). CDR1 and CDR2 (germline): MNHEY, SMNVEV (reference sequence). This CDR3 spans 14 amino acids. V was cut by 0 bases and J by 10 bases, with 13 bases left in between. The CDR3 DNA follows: TGTGCCAGCAGTTTATCGTCAGGCGGGGGACCCCAGCATTTT. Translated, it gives CASSLSSGGGPQHF.

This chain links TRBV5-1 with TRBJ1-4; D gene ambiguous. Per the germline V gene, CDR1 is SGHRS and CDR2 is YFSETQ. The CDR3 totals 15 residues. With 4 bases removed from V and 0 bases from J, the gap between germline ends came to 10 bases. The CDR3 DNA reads TGCGCCAGCAGCAGCACCCACCCAACTAATGAAAAACTGTTTTTT. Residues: CASSSTHPTNEKLFF.

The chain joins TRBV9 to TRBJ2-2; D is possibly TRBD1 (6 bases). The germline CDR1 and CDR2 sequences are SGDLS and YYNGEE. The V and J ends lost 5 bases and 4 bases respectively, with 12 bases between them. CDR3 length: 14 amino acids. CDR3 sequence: CASRSGVGTGELFF. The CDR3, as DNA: TGTGCCAGCAGGTCAGGGGTGGGCACCGGGGAGCTGTTTTTT.

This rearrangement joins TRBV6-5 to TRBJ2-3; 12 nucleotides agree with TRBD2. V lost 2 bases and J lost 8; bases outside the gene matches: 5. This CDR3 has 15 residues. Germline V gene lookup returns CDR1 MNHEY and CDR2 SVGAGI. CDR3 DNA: TGTGCCAGCAGTTACACTGGACTAGCGGGAAGTACGCAGTATTTT. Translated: CASSYTGLAGSTQYF.

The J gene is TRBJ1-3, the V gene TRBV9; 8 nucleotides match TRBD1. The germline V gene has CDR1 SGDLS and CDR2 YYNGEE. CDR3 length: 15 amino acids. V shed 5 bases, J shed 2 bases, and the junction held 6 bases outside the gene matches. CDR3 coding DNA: TGTGCCAGCAGGGCAGGGGGCTCCACTGGAAACACCATATATTTT. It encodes CASRAGGSTGNTIYF.

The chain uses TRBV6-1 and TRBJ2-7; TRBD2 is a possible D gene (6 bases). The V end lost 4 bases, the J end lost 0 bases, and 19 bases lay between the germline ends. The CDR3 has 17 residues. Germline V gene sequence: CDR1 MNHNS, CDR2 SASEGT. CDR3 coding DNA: TGTGCCAGCAGTGCCCCCTTCCTAGCGACGAGCTCCTACGAGCAGTACTTC. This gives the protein CASSAPFLATSSYEQYF.

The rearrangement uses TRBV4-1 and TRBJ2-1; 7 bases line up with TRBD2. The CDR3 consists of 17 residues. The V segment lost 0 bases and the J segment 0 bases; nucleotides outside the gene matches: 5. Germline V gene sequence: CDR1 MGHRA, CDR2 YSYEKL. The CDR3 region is CASSQEGLAVSYNEQFF. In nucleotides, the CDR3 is TGCGCCAGCAGCCAAGAAGGCCTAGCGGTCTCCTACAATGAGCAGTTCTTC.